The 3 T cell receptor beta chains listed next were all sequenced from one sample in a study of shared clonotypes between healthy human individuals. Method: immunoSEQ multiplex PCR; TCRdb's copy keeps in-frame clones and lacks some. The table lists roughly 1.5 million clones, 95% to 99% of them singletons. The specimen was naive CD4+ T cells sorted from blood. Subset given: CD45RA+ positively selected. The receptors stem from a young man in good health.

The chain uses TRBV23-1 and TRBJ1-5, with a possible D match to TRBD1 (5 bases). TRBV23-1 is flagged as an ORF with uncertain function. There are 14 residues in the CDR3. V was cut by 7 bases and J by 2 bases, with 12 bases left in between. CDR3 DNA: TGCGCCAGCACCCAGGTAGGGGGCAATCAGCCCCAGCATTTT. It is translated as CASTQVGGNQPQHF.

V gene TRBV10-3 combines with J gene TRBJ2-1; unclear D gene. The CDR3 has 15 amino acids. Germline CDR1 and CDR2: ENHRY and SYGVKD. V gave up 1 base and J gave up 0 bases, with 7 bases separating them. CDR3 protein: CAISEWGSSYNEQFF. Here the CDR3 DNA reads TGTGCCATCAGTGAGTGGGGAAGCTCCTACAATGAGCAGTTCTTC.

This chain links TRBV6-1 with TRBJ2-7; tentatively, D is TRBD1 (8 bases). Germline assignment: CDR1 MNHNS and CDR2 SASEGT. The CDR3 contains 15 residues. With 6 bases removed from V and 3 bases from J, the gap between germline ends came to 18 bases. The CDR3 DNA follows: TGTGCCAGCAGACCCCGGACAGGGAGGGTCTACGAGCAGTACTTC. Its protein is CASRPRTGRVYEQYF.